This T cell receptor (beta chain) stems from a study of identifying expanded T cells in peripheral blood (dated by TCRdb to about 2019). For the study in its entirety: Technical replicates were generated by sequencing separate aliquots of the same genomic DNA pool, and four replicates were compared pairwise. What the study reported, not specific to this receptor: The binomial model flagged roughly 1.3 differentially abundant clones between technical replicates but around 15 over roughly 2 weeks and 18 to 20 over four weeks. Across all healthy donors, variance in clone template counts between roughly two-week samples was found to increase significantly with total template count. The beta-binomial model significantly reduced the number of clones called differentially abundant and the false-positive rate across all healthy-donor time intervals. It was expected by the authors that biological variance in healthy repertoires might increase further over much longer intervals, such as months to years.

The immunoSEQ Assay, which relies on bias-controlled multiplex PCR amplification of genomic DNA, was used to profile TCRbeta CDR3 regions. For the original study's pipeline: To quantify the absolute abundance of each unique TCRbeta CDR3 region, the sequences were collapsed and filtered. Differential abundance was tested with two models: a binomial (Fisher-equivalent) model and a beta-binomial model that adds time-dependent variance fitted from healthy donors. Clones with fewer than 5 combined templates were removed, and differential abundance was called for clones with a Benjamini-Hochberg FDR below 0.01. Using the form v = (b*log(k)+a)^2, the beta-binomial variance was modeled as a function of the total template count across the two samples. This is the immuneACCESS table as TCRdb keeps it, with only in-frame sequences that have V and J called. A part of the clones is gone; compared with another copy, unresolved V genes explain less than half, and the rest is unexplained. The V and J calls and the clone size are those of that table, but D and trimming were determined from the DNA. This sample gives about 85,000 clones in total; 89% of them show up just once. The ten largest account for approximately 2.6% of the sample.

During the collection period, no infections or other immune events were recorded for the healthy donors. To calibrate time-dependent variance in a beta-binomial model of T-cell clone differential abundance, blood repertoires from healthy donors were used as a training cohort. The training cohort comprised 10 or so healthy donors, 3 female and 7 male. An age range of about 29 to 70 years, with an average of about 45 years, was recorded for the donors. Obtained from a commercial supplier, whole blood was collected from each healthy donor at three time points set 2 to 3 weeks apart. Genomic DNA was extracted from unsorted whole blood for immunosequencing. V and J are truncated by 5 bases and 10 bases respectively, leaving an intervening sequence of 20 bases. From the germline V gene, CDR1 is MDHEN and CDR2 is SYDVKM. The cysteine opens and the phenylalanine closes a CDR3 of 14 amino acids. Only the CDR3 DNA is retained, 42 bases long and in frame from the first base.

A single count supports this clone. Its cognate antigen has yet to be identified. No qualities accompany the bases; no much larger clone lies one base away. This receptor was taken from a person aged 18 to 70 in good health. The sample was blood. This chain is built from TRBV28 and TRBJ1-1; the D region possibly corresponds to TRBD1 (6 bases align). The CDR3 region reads CASSTPGGALLAFF. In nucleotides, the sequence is TGTGCCAGCAGTACCCCTGGGGGCGCTTTGTTAGCTTTCTTT.